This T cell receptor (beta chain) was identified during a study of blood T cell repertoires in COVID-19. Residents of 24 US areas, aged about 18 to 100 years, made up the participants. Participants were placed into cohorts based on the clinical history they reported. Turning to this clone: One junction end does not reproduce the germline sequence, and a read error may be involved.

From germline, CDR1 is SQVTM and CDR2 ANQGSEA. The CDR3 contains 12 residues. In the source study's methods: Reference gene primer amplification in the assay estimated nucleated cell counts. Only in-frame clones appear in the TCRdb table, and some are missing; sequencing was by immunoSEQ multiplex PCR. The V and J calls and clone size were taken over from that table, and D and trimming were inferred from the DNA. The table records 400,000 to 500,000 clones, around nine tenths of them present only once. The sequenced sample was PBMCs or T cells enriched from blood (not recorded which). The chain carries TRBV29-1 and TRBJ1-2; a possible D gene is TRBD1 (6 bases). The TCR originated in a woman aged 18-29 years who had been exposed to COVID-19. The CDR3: CITWGGSDGYTF. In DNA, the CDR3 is TGTATAACCTGGGGGGGCAGCGATGGCTACACCTTC.